A selection of T cell receptor beta chains follows, all from one sample in a study of T cell responses to AZD1222 COVID-19 vaccine. Sequenced by immunoSEQ multiplex PCR; TCRdb stores in-frame clones only, minus some. The top ten clones hold roughly 4.4% of a sample with some 150,000 clones, 90% to 95% of them seen once. The material was peripheral blood, obtained on day 0 of MenACWY control vaccination. These receptors were taken from an adult in good health. CDR3s include the opening cysteine and the closing phenylalanine or tryptophan. D genes are given only for firm matches. The listing skips clone size in some rows; elsewhere it reads once, few, many or a size class.

clone size,J gene,V gene,D gene,CDR3 DNA,CDR3 protein
-,TRBJ2-7,TRBV29-1,-,TGCAGGGGGACGGGGTTAAGGTACGAGCAGTACTTC,CRGTGLRYEQYF
-,TRBJ2-1,TRBV20-1,-,TGCAGTGCTAGTGTAAACCCGGACCTCCTGTACAATGAGCAGTTCTTC,CSASVNPDLLYNEQFF
-,TRBJ1-2,TRBV30,-,TGTGCCTGGAGTTCTCCAGGGAGCTATGGCTACACCTTC,CAWSSPGSYGYTF
-,TRBJ1-2,TRBV5-1,TRBD1,TGCGCCAGCAGCTTGGGGGACAGGGTAAAGTATGGCTACACCTTC,CASSLGDRVKYGYTF
-,TRBJ2-3,TRBV12-5,-,TGTGCTAGTGGGTACAGTTGGGATACGCAGTATTTT,CASGYSWDTQYF
-,TRBJ1-6,TRBV30,-,TGTGCCTGGGCTATTCCTTGGGACCCAAATTCACCCCTCCACTTT,CAWAIPWDPNSPLHF
-,TRBJ2-1,TRBV7-3,TRBD2,TGTGCCAGCAGCTTAGAGGGACTAGCTTGGAATGAGCAGTTCTTC,CASSLEGLAWNEQFF
-,TRBJ2-7,TRBV7-9,TRBD2,TGTGCCAGCAGCCCCGGGGGACTAGCGTACGAGCAGTACTTC,CASSPGGLAYEQYF
-,TRBJ1-2,TRBV27,TRBD1,TGTGCCAGCAGTTCGACAGGGATCTATGGCTACACCTTC,CASSSTGIYGYTF
few,TRBJ2-1,TRBV15,TRBD2,TGTGCCACCTCGGCGGCGGGAGGGGTGTATGAGCAGTTCTTC,CATSAAGGVYEQFF
-,TRBJ1-3,TRBV11-2,-,TGTGCCAGCAGTTCGGGGCTCGGAAACACCATATATTTT,CASSSGLGNTIYF
-,TRBJ2-3,TRBV5-1,-,TGCGCCAGCAGCTCCGGGACTCCCACAGATACGCAGTATTTT,CASSSGTPTDTQYF
-,TRBJ1-2,TRBV28,-,TGTGCCAGCAGTACCCAGACAGGTTACTATGGCTACACCTTC,CASSTQTGYYGYTF
-,TRBJ2-6,TRBV19,-,TGTGCCAGTAGTCTCCGTATCCTAACCTCTGGGGCCAACGTCCTGACTTTC,CASSLRILTSGANVLTF
-,TRBJ1-2,TRBV3-1/TRBV3-2,-,TGTGCCAGCAGTTCTGAGACCAGCTACTATGGCTACACCTTC,CASSSETSYYGYTF
-,TRBJ1-1,TRBV6-5,TRBD1,TGTGCCAGCACTCCGACAGGGTCAACTGAAGCTTTCTTT,CASTPTGSTEAFF
-,TRBJ1-1,TRBV11-3,TRBD1,TGTGCCAGCAGCCCCCGCGGACAGGGAAGGACTGAAGCTTTCTTT,CASSPRGQGRTEAFF
-,TRBJ2-5,TRBV5-1,-,TGCGCCAGCAGCAAGAGCAGCCGGAAAGAGACCCAGTACTTC,CASSKSSRKETQYF
-,TRBJ1-6,TRBV28,TRBD1,TGTGCCAGCAGTTTTAGAGACAGGGCACCCTCACCCCTCCACTTT,CASSFRDRAPSPLHF
-,TRBJ1-1,TRBV2,TRBD1,TGTGCCAGCAGCGGGACAGGGGGCGAGAATTGGAACACTGAAGCTTTCTTT,CASSGTGGENWNTEAFF
-,TRBJ2-7,TRBV5-1,-,TGCGCCAGCAGCGATTGGAGTGGGACACACTCCTACGAGCAGTACTTC,CASSDWSGTHSYEQYF
-,TRBJ2-1,TRBV20-1,-,TGCAGTGCTAGTTTAGGGACCGCCTCGCAGTTCTTC,CSASLGTASQFF
-,TRBJ2-1,TRBV5-1,TRBD2,TGCGCCAGCACCCCTATTCCTAGCGGGAACTCCTACAATGAGCAGTTCTTC,CASTPIPSGNSYNEQFF
-,TRBJ1-2,TRBV28,TRBD1,TGTGCCAGCAACCGACAGGGCGAATTTCGTGGCTACACCTTC,CASNRQGEFRGYTF
-,TRBJ2-1,TRBV27,TRBD1,TGTGCCAGCAGGCGCATGGGACAGGGGACCTACAATGAGCAGTTCTTC,CASRRMGQGTYNEQFF
-,TRBJ1-2,TRBV3-1/TRBV3-2,TRBD1,TGTGCCAGCAGCCAAGCAGGGGGCGGTGGAGGCTACACCTTC,CASSQAGGGGGYTF
-,TRBJ2-1,TRBV4-3,TRBD2,TGCGCCAGCAGCCCTTTAGCGGGAGGGGGTTTGGATGAGCAGTTCTTC,CASSPLAGGGLDEQFF
-,TRBJ2-1,TRBV10-3,TRBD1,TGTGCCATCAGTCCCGGGACAGGGACCACCAATGAGCAGTTCTTC,CAISPGTGTTNEQFF
-,TRBJ1-5,TRBV2,-,TGTGCCAGCAGAAGGGAACTGGGAGATCAGCCCCAGCATTTT,CASRRELGDQPQHF
once,TRBJ2-2,TRBV3-1/TRBV3-2,TRBD2,TGTGCCAGCAGCTCTAGCGGGACCACCGGGGAGCTGTTTTTT,CASSSSGTTGELFF
-,TRBJ2-7,TRBV6-2/TRBV6-3,-,TGTGCCAGCAGTGCCACAACCTACGAGCAGTACTTC,CASSATTYEQYF